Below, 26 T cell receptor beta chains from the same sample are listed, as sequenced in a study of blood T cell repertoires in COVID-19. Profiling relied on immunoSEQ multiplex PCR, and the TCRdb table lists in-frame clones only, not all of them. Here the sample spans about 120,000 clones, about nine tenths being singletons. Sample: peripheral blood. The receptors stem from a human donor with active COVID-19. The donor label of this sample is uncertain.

The CDR3 DNA reads TGTGCCAGCAGTTATACTGGGGAGCTGTTTTTT. This translates into CASSYTGELFF. V usage is TRBV2 and J usage is TRBJ2-2, with D uncertain. Trimming pared 5 bases from V and 8 bases from J, leaving 6 bases between. This CDR3 comprises 11 residues. Germline V lookup: CDR1 SNHLY, CDR2 FYNNEI.

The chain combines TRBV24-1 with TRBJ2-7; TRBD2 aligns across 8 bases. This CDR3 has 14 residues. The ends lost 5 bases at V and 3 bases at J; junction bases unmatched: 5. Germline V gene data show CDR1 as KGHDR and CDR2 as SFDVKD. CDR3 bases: TGTGCCACCAGTGCGGGGGGGTCCTACTACGAGCAGTACTTC. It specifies CATSAGGSYYEQYF.

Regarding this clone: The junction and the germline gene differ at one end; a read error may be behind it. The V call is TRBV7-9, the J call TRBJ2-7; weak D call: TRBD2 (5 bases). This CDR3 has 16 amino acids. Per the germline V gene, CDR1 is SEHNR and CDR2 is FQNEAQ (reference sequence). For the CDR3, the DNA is TGTGCCAGCAGCTTAGCGGGAGCTATGGGTATTACATCGCACCTCTTC. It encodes CASSLAGAMGITSHLF.

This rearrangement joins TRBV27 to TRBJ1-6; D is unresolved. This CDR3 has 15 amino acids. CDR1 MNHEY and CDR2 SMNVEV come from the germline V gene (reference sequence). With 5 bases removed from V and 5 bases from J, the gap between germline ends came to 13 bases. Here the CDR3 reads CASSGREGNNSPLHF. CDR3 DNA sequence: TGTGCCAGCAGTGGACGAGAGGGCAATAATTCACCCCTCCACTTT.

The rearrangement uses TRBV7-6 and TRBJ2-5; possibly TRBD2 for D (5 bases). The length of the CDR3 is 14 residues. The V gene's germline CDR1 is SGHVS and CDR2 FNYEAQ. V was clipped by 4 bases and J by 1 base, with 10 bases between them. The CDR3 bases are TGTGCCAGCAGCTCTGCGGGCTCCCAAGAGACCCAGTACTTC. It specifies CASSSAGSQETQYF.

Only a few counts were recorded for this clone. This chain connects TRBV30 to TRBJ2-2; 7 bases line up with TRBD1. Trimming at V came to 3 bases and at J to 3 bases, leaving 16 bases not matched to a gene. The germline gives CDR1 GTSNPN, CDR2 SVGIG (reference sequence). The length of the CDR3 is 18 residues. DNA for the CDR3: TGTGCCTGGAGCGCACCCACCATCACAGGGGCACACACCGGGGAGCTGTTTTTT. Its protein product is CAWSAPTITGAHTGELFF.

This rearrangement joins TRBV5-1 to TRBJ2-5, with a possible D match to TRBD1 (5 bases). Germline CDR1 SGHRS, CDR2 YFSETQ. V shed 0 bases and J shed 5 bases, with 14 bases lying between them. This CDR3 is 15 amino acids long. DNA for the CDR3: TGCGCCAGCAGCTTGGGTGGGGCTTTTGGGGAGACCCAGTACTTC. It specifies CASSLGGAFGETQYF.

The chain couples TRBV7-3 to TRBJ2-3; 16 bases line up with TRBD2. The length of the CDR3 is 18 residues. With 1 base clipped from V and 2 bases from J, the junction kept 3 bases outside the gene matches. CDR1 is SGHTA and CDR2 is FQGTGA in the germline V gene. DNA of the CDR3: TGTGCCAGCAGCTTAATAGGGACTAGCGGGGGGGCCACAGATACGCAGTATTTT. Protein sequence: CASSLIGTSGGATDTQYF.

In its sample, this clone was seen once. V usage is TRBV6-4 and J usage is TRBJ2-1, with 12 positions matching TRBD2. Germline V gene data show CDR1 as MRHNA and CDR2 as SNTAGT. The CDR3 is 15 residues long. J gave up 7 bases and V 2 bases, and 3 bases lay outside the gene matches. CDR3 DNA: TGTGCCAGCAGTGACCGGACTAGCGGGGTGAATGAGCAGTTCTTC. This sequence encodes CASSDRTSGVNEQFF.

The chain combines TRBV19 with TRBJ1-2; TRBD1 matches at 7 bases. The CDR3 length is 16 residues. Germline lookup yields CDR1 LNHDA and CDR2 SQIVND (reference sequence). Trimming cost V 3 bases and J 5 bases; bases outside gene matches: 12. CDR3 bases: TGTGCCAGTAGTATTTCGAGGGGGCGTGAAGTATATGGCTACACCTTC. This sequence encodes CASSISRGREVYGYTF.

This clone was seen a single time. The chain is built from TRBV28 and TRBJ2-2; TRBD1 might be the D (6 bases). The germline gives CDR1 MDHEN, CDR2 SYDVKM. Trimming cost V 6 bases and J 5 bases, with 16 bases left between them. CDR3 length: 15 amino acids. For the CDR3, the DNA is TGTGCCAGCAGCAAATACAGGGTTGGTACCGGGGAGCTGTTTTTT. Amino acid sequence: CASSKYRVGTGELFF.

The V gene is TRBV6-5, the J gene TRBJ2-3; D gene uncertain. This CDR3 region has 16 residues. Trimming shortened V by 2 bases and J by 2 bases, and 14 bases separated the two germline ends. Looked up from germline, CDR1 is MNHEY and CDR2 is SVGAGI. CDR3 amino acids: CASSYNFARVTDTQYF. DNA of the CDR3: TGTGCCAGCAGTTACAATTTTGCTAGAGTCACAGATACGCAGTATTTT.

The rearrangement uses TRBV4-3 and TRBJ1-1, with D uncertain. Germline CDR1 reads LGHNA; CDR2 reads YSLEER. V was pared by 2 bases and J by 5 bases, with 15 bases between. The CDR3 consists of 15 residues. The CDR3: CASSQLQDGETEAFF. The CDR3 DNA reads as TGCGCCAGCAGCCAACTACAAGATGGAGAGACTGAAGCTTTCTTT.

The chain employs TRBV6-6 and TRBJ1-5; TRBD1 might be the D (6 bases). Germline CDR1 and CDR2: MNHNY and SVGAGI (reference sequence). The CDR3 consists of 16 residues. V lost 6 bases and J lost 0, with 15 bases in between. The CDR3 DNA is TGTGCCAGCAGAAGGGAAACACAGGGTAGCAATCAGCCCCAGCATTTT. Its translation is CASRRETQGSNQPQHF.

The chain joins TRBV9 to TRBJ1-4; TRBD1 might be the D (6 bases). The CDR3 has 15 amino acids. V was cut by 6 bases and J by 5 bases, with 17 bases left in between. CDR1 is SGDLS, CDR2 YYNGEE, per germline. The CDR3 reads CASTPSGTRNEKLFF. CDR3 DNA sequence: TGTGCCAGCACGCCCTCCGGGACACGAAATGAAAAACTGTTTTTT.

The CDR3 loop reads CATLNHGGPEYEQYF. DNA of the CDR3: TGTGCCACCCTAAACCACGGGGGTCCCGAGTACGAGCAGTACTTC. The chain has TRBV24-1 and TRBJ2-7; D might be TRBD2 (6 bases). CDR1 and CDR2 from the germline V gene are KGHDR and SFDVKD. The V end lost 9 bases, the J end lost 4 bases, and 21 bases lay between the germline ends. The length of the CDR3 is 15 residues.

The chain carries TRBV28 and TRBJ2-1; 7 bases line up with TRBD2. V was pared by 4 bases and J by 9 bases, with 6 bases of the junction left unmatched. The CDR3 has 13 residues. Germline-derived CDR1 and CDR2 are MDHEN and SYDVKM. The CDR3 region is CASSSQTGGEQFF. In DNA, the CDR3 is TGTGCCAGCAGTTCACAAACGGGGGGTGAGCAGTTCTTC.

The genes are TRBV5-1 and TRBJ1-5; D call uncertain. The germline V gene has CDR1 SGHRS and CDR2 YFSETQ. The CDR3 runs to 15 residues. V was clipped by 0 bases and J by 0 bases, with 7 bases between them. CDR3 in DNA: TGCGCCAGCAGCTTGGACGGGTATAGCAATCAGCCCCAGCATTTT. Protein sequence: CASSLDGYSNQPQHF.

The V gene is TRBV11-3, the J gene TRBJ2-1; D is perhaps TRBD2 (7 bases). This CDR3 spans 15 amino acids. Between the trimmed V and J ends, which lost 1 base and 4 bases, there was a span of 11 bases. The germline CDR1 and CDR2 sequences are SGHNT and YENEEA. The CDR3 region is CASSLAGGRYNEQFF. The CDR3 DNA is TGTGCCAGCAGCTTAGCGGGGGGCCGATACAATGAGCAGTTCTTC.

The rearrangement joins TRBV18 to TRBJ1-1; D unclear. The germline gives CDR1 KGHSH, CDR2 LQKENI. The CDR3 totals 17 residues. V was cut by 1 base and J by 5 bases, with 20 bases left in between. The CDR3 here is CASSPLDLSGSRTEAFF. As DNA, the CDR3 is TGTGCCAGCTCACCACTTGATTTATCGGGGTCACGAACTGAAGCTTTCTTT.

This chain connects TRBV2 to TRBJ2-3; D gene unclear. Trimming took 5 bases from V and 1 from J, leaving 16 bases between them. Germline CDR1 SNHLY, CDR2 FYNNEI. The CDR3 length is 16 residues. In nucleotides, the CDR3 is TGTGCCAGCAGTCGCGACCCGAAAGGAGGCACAGATACGCAGTATTTT. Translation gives CASSRDPKGGTDTQYF.

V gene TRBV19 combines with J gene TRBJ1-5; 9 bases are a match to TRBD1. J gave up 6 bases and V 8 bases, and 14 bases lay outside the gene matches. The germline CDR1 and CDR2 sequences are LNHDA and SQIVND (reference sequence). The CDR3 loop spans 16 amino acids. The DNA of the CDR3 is TGTGCCAGTGGGAACTACAACAGGGGGCTTGGTCAGCCCCAGCATTTT. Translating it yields CASGNYNRGLGQPQHF.

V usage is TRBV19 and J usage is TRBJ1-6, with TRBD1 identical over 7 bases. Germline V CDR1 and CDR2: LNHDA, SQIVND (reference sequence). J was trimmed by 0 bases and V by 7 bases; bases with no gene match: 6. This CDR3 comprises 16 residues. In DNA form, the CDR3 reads TGTGCCAGTACCTTCAGGGGGAGCTCCTATAATTCACCCCTCCACTTT. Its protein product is CASTFRGSSYNSPLHF.

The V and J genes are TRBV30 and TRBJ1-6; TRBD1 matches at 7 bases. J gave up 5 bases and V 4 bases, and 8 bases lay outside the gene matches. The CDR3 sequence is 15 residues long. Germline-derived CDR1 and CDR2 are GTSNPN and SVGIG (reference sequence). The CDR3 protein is CAWTPRTGNNSPLHF. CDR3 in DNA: TGTGCCTGGACCCCCAGGACAGGAAATAATTCACCCCTCCACTTT.

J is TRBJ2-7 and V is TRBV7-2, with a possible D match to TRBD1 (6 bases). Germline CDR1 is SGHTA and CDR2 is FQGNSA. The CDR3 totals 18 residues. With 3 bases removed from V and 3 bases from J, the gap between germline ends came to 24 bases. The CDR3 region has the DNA TGTGCCAGCAGCTTTAGATTCAGGGGAAACTCTTATAACTACGAGCAGTACTTC. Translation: CASSFRFRGNSYNYEQYF. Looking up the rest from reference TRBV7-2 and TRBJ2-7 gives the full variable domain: GAGVSQSPSNKVTEKGKDVELRCDPISGHTALYWYRQSLGQGLEFLIYFQGNSAPDKSGLPSDRFSAERTGGSVSTLTIQRTQQEDSAVYLCASSFRFRGNSYNYEQYFGPGTRLTVT.

The CDR3 DNA reads as TGTGCCAGCAGCCTCAGCGGGGGAGGAGTCTCCACAGATACGCAGTATTTT. This sequence encodes CASSLSGGGVSTDTQYF. V is TRBV7-2 and J is TRBJ2-3; TRBD2 agrees at 8 bases. The CDR3 is made up of 17 amino acids. The V gene's germline CDR1 is SGHTA and CDR2 FQGNSA. V lost 5 bases, J lost 2 bases, and 12 bases stayed unmatched.